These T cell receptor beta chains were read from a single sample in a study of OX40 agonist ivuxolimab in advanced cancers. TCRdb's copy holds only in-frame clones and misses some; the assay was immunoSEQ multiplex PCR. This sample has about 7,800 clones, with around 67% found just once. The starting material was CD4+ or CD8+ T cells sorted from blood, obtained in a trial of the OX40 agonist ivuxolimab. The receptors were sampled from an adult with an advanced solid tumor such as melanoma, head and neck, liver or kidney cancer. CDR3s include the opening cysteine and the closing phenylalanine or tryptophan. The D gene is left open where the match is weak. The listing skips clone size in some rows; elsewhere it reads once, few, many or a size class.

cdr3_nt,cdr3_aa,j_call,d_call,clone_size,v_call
TGTGCTAGCAGCACGGGACTAGGAGCGGATGAGCAGTTCTTC,CASSTGLGADEQFF,TRBJ2-1,TRBD2,.,TRBV7-7
TGTGCCAGCAGCTTAGATCGGGGTGGCTACACCTTC,CASSLDRGGYTF,TRBJ1-2,.,medium-sized,TRBV11-2
TGTGCCAGCAGTTACTCTGCCGGGGACGAGCAGTACTTC,CASSYSAGDEQYF,TRBJ2-7,.,few,TRBV6-5
TGTGCCAGTAGTCCCTCAACAAGCGGGTCCCAGCATTTC,CASSPSTSGSQHF,TRBJ1-5,.,few,TRBV19
TGCGCCAGCAGCTTGGGGACCTACGAGCAGTACTTC,CASSLGTYEQYF,TRBJ2-7,.,.,TRBV5-1
TGTGCCACCGGGTCCCACAATGAGCAGTTCTTC,CATGSHNEQFF,TRBJ2-1,.,.,TRBV19
TGTGCCAGCAGCGTAGAGGGCGGTACTAGCACAGATACGCAGTATTTT,CASSVEGGTSTDTQYF,TRBJ2-3,.,.,TRBV9
TGTGCCATCAGTGAGTCGGGAAGTAGCGGGTTTGAAGAGACCCAGTACTTC,CAISESGSSGFEETQYF,TRBJ2-5,TRBD2,.,TRBV10-3
TGTGCCAGCAGCCTAAGACTAGCGGACTACAATGAGCAGTTCTTC,CASSLRLADYNEQFF,TRBJ2-1,TRBD2,.,TRBV9
TGTGCCAGCAGCGTAGGAGGCAGGGAGGATGAAAAACTGTTTTTT,CASSVGGREDEKLFF,TRBJ1-4,.,.,TRBV9
TGTGCCAGCAGCCAGCGGGGGAACCAAAGGGAGCAGTACTTC,CASSQRGNQREQYF,TRBJ2-7,TRBD2,few,TRBV11-1
TGTGCCAGCAGCTTAGGAGGGGGCTTCTACAATGAGCAGTTCTTC,CASSLGGGFYNEQFF,TRBJ2-1,TRBD1,.,TRBV7-9
TGTGCCAGTAGGGATAACTATGGCTACACCTTC,CASRDNYGYTF,TRBJ1-2,.,few,TRBV19
TGTGCCAGCAGCCTGGACAGGGTTAACGAGACCCAGTACTTC,CASSLDRVNETQYF,TRBJ2-5,TRBD1,.,TRBV7-2
TGTGCCACCGGGACTAGCGGCTACAATGAGCAGTTCTTC,CATGTSGYNEQFF,TRBJ2-1,TRBD2,.,TRBV2
TGTGCCAGCAGCTTAAGAGGTAGACGGACACGGGAGACCCAGTACTTC,CASSLRGRRTRETQYF,TRBJ2-5,.,.,TRBV7-9
TGTGCCAGCAGCTTAAATAGGGGCCGGTATGGCTACACCTTC,CASSLNRGRYGYTF,TRBJ1-2,.,.,TRBV11-2
TGTGCCAGCAGCCGGGACGGAGGCAATGAGCAGTTCTTC,CASSRDGGNEQFF,TRBJ2-1,.,.,TRBV7-3
TGTGCCAGCAGCTTTGGGTCTAGCGGGAGTGGGGATACGCAGTATTTT,CASSFGSSGSGDTQYF,TRBJ2-3,TRBD2,.,TRBV7-9
TGTGCCAGCAGTTGGGGACTTCAAGAGACCCAGTACTTC,CASSWGLQETQYF,TRBJ2-5,.,.,TRBV6-5
TGTGCCAGCAGTTACGAGGGGTTCTCCACCGGGGAGCTGTTTTTT,CASSYEGFSTGELFF,TRBJ2-2,.,.,TRBV6-6
TGTGCCAGCAGTCCAGGTCAGGGGTTCAGGTTACCCCTCCACTTT,CASSPGQGFRLPLHF,TRBJ1-6,.,few,TRBV6-5
TGTGCCAGCAGCTTAGCCCCGAACACTGAAGCTTTCTTT,CASSLAPNTEAFF,TRBJ1-1,.,few,TRBV7-8
TGTGCCAGCAGCTTACGGGGGGCTTACGAGCAGTACTTC,CASSLRGAYEQYF,TRBJ2-7,.,.,TRBV7-8
TGTGCCTCTATGCCCAGACAGGGAGCTAACTATGGCTACACCTTC,CASMPRQGANYGYTF,TRBJ1-2,TRBD1,medium-sized,TRBV10-3
TGTGCCAGCAGTTACTCGCGGGTCGCCGGACGGGTGAATCAGCCCCAGCATTTT,CASSYSRVAGRVNQPQHF,TRBJ1-5,.,.,TRBV27
TGTGCCAGCAGCGTAGGGGGAGGGGGCCTACCCACAGATACGCAGTATTTT,CASSVGGGGLPTDTQYF,TRBJ2-3,.,.,TRBV9
TGTGCCAGCAGCTCTACTGGTCCCTACGAGCAGTACTTC,CASSSTGPYEQYF,TRBJ2-7,.,few,TRBV7-9
TGTGCCAGCCGGGCGGAAACAACATTGGGAGGCTACACCTTC,CASRAETTLGGYTF,TRBJ1-2,.,.,TRBV6-6
TGTGCCAGCAGCGTGGGGGGGACAGGGAAAGAGACCCAGTACTTC,CASSVGGTGKETQYF,TRBJ2-5,TRBD1,few,TRBV9
TGCGCCAGCAGCCGTACCCGGGACAGGGGAGGGCACGAGCAGTACTTC,CASSRTRDRGGHEQYF,TRBJ2-7,TRBD1,.,TRBV5-1
TGTGCCAGCAGCGTAGAATGGGGGAACACCGGGGAGCTGTTTTTT,CASSVEWGNTGELFF,TRBJ2-2,.,.,TRBV9
TGTGCCAGCAGCTTGACAGGAAGGCTTGGAAACACCATATATTTT,CASSLTGRLGNTIYF,TRBJ1-3,.,.,TRBV5-6
TGTGCCAGCAGCTTAGGCGCGGGGGCGTCCACAGATACGCAGTATTTT,CASSLGAGASTDTQYF,TRBJ2-3,.,.,TRBV7-3
TGTGCCAGCACTCCCGGGCCCCGCCGGGGCGGCTACACCTTC,CASTPGPRRGGYTF,TRBJ1-2,.,.,TRBV5-4
TGCGCCAGCAGCCAAGAGGCGTGGGACAGGGGATCCTACGAGCAGTACTTC,CASSQEAWDRGSYEQYF,TRBJ2-7,TRBD1,once,TRBV4-3
TGCGCCAGCAGCTGGGGAGACTACCCAGATACGCAGTATTTT,CASSWGDYPDTQYF,TRBJ2-3,.,.,TRBV5-1